The 31 T cell receptor beta chains in this list originate from one sample, sequenced in a study of T cell changes during pregnancy in multiple sclerosis. The repertoire was sequenced with immunoSEQ multiplex PCR; TCRdb's copy has only in-frame clones and lacks some. The sample shows around 72,000 clones, 90% to 95% of them seen only once. Sequencing was performed on peripheral blood, taken in the third trimester of pregnancy. The receptors originated from a female donor in good health, enrolled as a control in a pregnancy study.

The CDR3: CASSLLRTGSYQPQHF. CDR3 nucleotide sequence: TGTGCCAGCAGCTTACTTAGGACAGGGTCTTATCAGCCCCAGCATTTT. V and J are TRBV5-8 and TRBJ1-5, with 8 bases matching TRBD1. Unmatched junction bases numbered 9, after V lost 2 bases and J lost 5 bases. CDR1 SGHTS and CDR2 YDEGEE come from the germline V gene. The CDR3 totals 16 residues.

This rearrangement joins TRBV19 to TRBJ1-2, with 7 bases that match TRBD1. This CDR3 is 14 amino acids long. Trimming cost V 7 bases and J 6 bases; bases outside gene matches: 11. The V gene's germline CDR1 is LNHDA and CDR2 SQIVND (reference sequence). CDR3 coding DNA: TGTGCCAGTACCCAGATAGGGGGACAGCATGGCTACACCTTC. Its protein product is CASTQIGGQHGYTF. Full variable domain (outside the CDR3, taken from reference TRBV19 and TRBJ1-2): DGGITQSPKYLFRKEGQNVTLSCEQNLNHDAMYWYRQDPGQGLRLIYYSQIVNDFQKGDIAEGYSVSREKKESFPLTVTSAQKNPTAFYLCASTQIGGQHGYTFGSGTRLTVV.

The genes are TRBV7-8 and TRBJ1-5; 8 bases agree with TRBD1. Trimming at V came to 4 bases and at J to 0 bases, leaving 8 bases not matched to a gene. There are 17 residues in the CDR3. The germline V gene encodes CDR1 SGHVS and CDR2 FQNEAQ. CDR3 DNA: TGTGCCAGCAGCTCAGAGATGACAGGGGATAGCAATCAGCCCCAGCATTTT. This encodes CASSSEMTGDSNQPQHF. The full variable domain, in which reference TRBV7-8 and TRBJ1-5 provide the parts outside the CDR3, is GAGVSQSPRYKVAKRGQDVALRCDPISGHVSLFWYQQALGQGPEFLTYFQNEAQLDKSGLPSDRFFAERPEGSVSTLKIQRTQQEDSAVYLCASSSEMTGDSNQPQHFGDGTRLSIL.

The rearrangement links TRBV4-1 to TRBJ1-1; TRBD1 agrees at 12 bases. Germline V gives CDR1 MGHRA, CDR2 YSYEKL. The CDR3 extends over 16 amino acids. The junction had 9 bases not matched to a gene; V was cut back by 4 bases and J by 6 bases. The CDR3 reads CASSLQPGQGAPEAFF. In DNA, the CDR3 is TGCGCCAGCAGCCTACAACCGGGACAGGGGGCTCCTGAAGCTTTCTTT.

The chain uses TRBV5-6 and TRBJ2-1; 9 bases match TRBD2. CDR3 length: 18 amino acids. The ends lost 1 base at V and 1 base at J; junction bases unmatched: 9. Looked up from germline, CDR1 is SGHDT and CDR2 is YYEEEE. The CDR3 is CASSLPSGRSWSYNEQFF. The CDR3 DNA is TGTGCCAGCAGCTTGCCGAGCGGGAGGTCTTGGTCCTACAATGAGCAGTTCTTC.

The chain links TRBV27 to TRBJ2-3; 13 bases agree with TRBD2. V lost 3 bases to trimming and J lost 5 bases; unmatched junction nucleotides: 5. CDR1 is MNHEY and CDR2 is SMNVEV in the germline V gene (reference sequence). This CDR3 is 16 amino acids long. CDR3 amino acids: CASSFPTSGGRDTQYF. For the CDR3, the DNA is TGTGCCAGCAGTTTCCCGACTAGCGGGGGGAGAGATACGCAGTATTTT.

The chain joins TRBV7-8 to TRBJ2-7; 9 bases agree with TRBD1. The germline CDR1 and CDR2 sequences are SGHVS and FQNEAQ. There are 14 residues in the CDR3. Germline trimming cut 4 bases from V and 5 bases from J; bases unmatched to any gene: 6. For the CDR3, the DNA is TGTGCCAGCAGCTACCGGGACAGGGCCCACGAGCAGTACTTC. This gives the protein CASSYRDRAHEQYF. Full variable domain (missing parts from reference TRBV7-8 and TRBJ2-7): GAGVSQSPRYKVAKRGQDVALRCDPISGHVSLFWYQQALGQGPEFLTYFQNEAQLDKSGLPSDRFFAERPEGSVSTLKIQRTQQEDSAVYLCASSYRDRAHEQYFGPGTRLTVT.

V and J are TRBV15 and TRBJ2-7; D might be TRBD1 (6 bases). The CDR3 covers 18 residues. The V gene lost 0 bases and the J gene lost 0 bases, with 18 bases spanning the gap. In germline, CDR1 is LNHNV, CDR2 YYDKDF (reference sequence). The CDR3: CATSRDPPTGRFSYEQYF. The CDR3 DNA is TGTGCCACCAGCAGAGACCCTCCGACAGGACGATTCTCCTACGAGCAGTACTTC.

This clone is a singleton in its sample. This chain connects TRBV5-4 to TRBJ2-1, with D perhaps matching TRBD2 (5 bases). This CDR3 comprises 14 residues. Trimming cost V 4 bases and J 4 bases, with 12 bases left between them. Germline CDR1 is SGHNT and CDR2 is YYREEE (reference sequence). The CDR3 region has the DNA TGTGCCAGCAGCACGGGGTCGCGATACAATGAGCAGTTCTTC. Its protein product is CASSTGSRYNEQFF.

The chain uses TRBV2 and TRBJ1-5; D is perhaps TRBD1 (5 bases). The germline V and J ends were trimmed by 3 bases and 5 bases, with 14 bases remaining between them. Germline assignment: CDR1 SNHLY and CDR2 FYNNEI. The CDR3 consists of 15 residues. This chain's CDR3 is CASSDIDSNYQPQHF. The CDR3 nucleotides are TGTGCCAGCAGTGATATCGACAGCAATTATCAGCCCCAGCATTTT.

The chain combines TRBV25-1 with TRBJ2-1, with TRBD1 matching over 12 bases. The CDR3 has 15 amino acids. The germline V gene has CDR1 MGHDK and CDR2 SYGVNS. V was clipped by 5 bases and J by 9 bases; unmatched bases: 8. For the CDR3, the DNA is TGTGCCAGCAGTCTCTGGGACAGGGGGCGGCTTGAGCAGTTCTTC. As protein: CASSLWDRGRLEQFF.

The V call is TRBV7-6, the J call TRBJ1-5, with 8 bases matching TRBD1. V trimming: 1 base; J trimming: 9 bases; junction bases outside the gene matches: 8. Germline V gene lookup returns CDR1 SGHVS and CDR2 FNYEAQ. CDR3 size: 15 residues. This CDR3 is CASSLEAGGVGPQHF. The DNA for the CDR3 is TGTGCCAGCAGCTTAGAGGCAGGGGGCGTCGGGCCCCAGCATTTT.

The rearrangement uses TRBV15 and TRBJ2-7, with D maybe TRBD1 (6 bases). With 5 bases removed from V and 5 bases from J, the gap between germline ends came to 10 bases. Looked up from germline, CDR1 is LNHNV and CDR2 is YYDKDF (reference sequence). The CDR3 length is 12 residues. CDR3 sequence reads: CATSAQGHEQYF. CDR3 in DNA: TGTGCCACCAGCGCACAGGGACACGAGCAGTACTTC.

This chain uses TRBV11-1 with TRBJ1-2; D is uncertain. Germline V gene data show CDR1 as SGHAT and CDR2 as FQDESV (reference sequence). Trimming removed 5 bases from V and 4 bases from J, with 20 bases in between. This CDR3 comprises 16 residues. CDR3 loop: CASSPRLDRGGYGYTF. DNA of the CDR3: TGTGCCAGCAGCCCCCGTTTAGATCGGGGAGGCTATGGCTACACCTTC.

V is TRBV7-2 and J is TRBJ2-3, with a tentative D call TRBD2 (5 bases). The germline V and J ends were trimmed by 5 bases and 0 bases, with 15 bases remaining between them. CDR1 and CDR2 (germline): SGHTA, FQGNSA. The CDR3 spans 16 residues. The CDR3 spells CASSAEVLLSTDTQYF. The CDR3 nucleotides are TGTGCCAGCAGCGCGGAGGTCCTCCTTAGCACAGATACGCAGTATTTT.

The rearrangement links TRBV27 to TRBJ1-2, with 9 bases lining up with TRBD1. Germline V gene sequence: CDR1 MNHEY, CDR2 SMNVEV (reference sequence). Trimming at V came to 5 bases and at J to 5 bases, leaving 6 bases not matched to a gene. CDR3 length: 14 residues. The CDR3: CASSTQGAEYGYTF. In nucleotides, the CDR3 is TGTGCCAGCAGTACACAGGGGGCGGAGTATGGCTACACCTTC.

The chain combines TRBV6-6 with TRBJ2-7, with TRBD1 matching over 9 bases. CDR3 length equals 16 residues. Unmatched junction bases numbered 8, after V lost 2 bases and J lost 3 bases. Germline V lookup: CDR1 MNHNY, CDR2 SVGAGI (reference sequence). The CDR3 nucleotides are TGTGCCAGCAGTTACAGGACAGGGGATATACGCTACGAGCAGTACTTC. Protein product: CASSYRTGDIRYEQYF.

The rearrangement joins TRBV13 to TRBJ1-1, with TRBD1 matching 7 bases. The CDR3 consists of 14 residues. Germline V CDR1 and CDR2: PRHDT, FYEKMQ (reference sequence). Trimming cost V 0 bases and J 5 bases; bases outside gene matches: 3. The CDR3: CASSLGTGRTEAFF. The CDR3 DNA is TGTGCCAGCAGCTTAGGGACAGGGAGGACTGAAGCTTTCTTT.

This clone appeared a few times. This chain links TRBV7-9 with TRBJ1-6; TRBD1 aligns across 9 bases. The V segment lost 4 bases and the J segment 8 bases; nucleotides outside the gene matches: 6. Germline V gene sequence: CDR1 SEHNR, CDR2 FQNEAQ (reference sequence). The CDR3 consists of 15 residues. The CDR3 region is CASSSPRDRDSPLHF. The CDR3 coding sequence is TGTGCCAGCAGCTCGCCGCGGGACAGGGATTCACCCCTCCACTTT.

The rearrangement joins TRBV7-9 to TRBJ2-7; D possibly corresponds to TRBD2 (5 bases). The germline V gene has CDR1 SEHNR and CDR2 FQNEAQ (reference sequence). Trimming took off 5 bases at V and 6 bases at J, with 23 bases between the two ends. The CDR3 runs to 16 residues. CDR3 nucleotide sequence: TGTGCCAGCAGCCCAGGTCTCAACGCGGGTGCGGGCGAGCAGTACTTC. Translating gives CASSPGLNAGAGEQYF. Full variable domain (rest looked up from reference TRBV7-9 and TRBJ2-7): DTGVSQNPRHKITKRGQNVTFRCDPISEHNRLYWYRQTLGQGPEFLTYFQNEAQLEKSRLLSDRFSAERPKGSFSTLEIQRTEQGDSAMYLCASSPGLNAGAGEQYFGPGTRLTVT.

The chain has TRBV5-6 and TRBJ1-2; 11 bases agree with TRBD1. V lost 5 bases and J lost 4; bases outside the gene matches: 10. The CDR3 covers 16 residues. Germline V gene data show CDR1 as SGHDT and CDR2 as YYEEEE. The CDR3 region has the DNA TGTGCCAGCAGGAAACCCGGGACAGGGGGTATCTATGGCTACACCTTC. Translation gives CASRKPGTGGIYGYTF.

V usage is TRBV27 and J usage is TRBJ1-2; 8 nucleotides agree with TRBD1. The junction had 7 bases not matched to a gene; V was cut back by 4 bases and J by 6 bases. CDR3 length equals 14 residues. Germline V gene data show CDR1 as MNHEY and CDR2 as SMNVEV (reference sequence). CDR3 sequence (DNA): TGTGCCAGCAGTTCGCGGACAGGGTCGAATGGCTACACCTTC. This translates into CASSSRTGSNGYTF.

This clone showed up just once. The CDR3 nucleotides are TGTGCCAGTAGTAACGTACTCTCCTACGAGCAGTACTTC. Protein sequence: CASSNVLSYEQYF. This chain uses TRBV19 with TRBJ2-7; D remains ambiguous. This CDR3 is 13 amino acids long. Trimming stripped 4 bases from V and 0 bases from J, with 7 bases between. Germline loops: CDR1 LNHDA, CDR2 SQIVND (reference sequence). Full variable domain (remainder filled in from reference TRBV19 and TRBJ2-7): DGGITQSPKYLFRKEGQNVTLSCEQNLNHDAMYWYRQDPGQGLRLIYYSQIVNDFQKGDIAEGYSVSREKKESFPLTVTSAQKNPTAFYLCASSNVLSYEQYFGPGTRLTVT.

The chain carries TRBV13 and TRBJ1-1; 8 nucleotides align to TRBD1. With 5 bases clipped from V and 0 bases from J, the junction kept 8 bases outside the gene matches. The CDR3 runs to 16 residues. CDR1 and CDR2 (germline): PRHDT, FYEKMQ (reference sequence). The CDR3 nucleotides are TGTGCCAGCAGCCGCCCCGAGACAGGGGTGAACACTGAAGCTTTCTTT. Its protein is CASSRPETGVNTEAFF.

The chain is built from TRBV29-1 and TRBJ1-1; 9 nucleotides agree with TRBD1. From germline, CDR1 is SQVTM and CDR2 ANQGSEA. Trimming removed 7 bases from V and 0 bases from J; junction bases left unmatched: 9. This CDR3 has 15 amino acids. The CDR3 nucleotides read TGCAGCGGACGGCCCGGGACAGGGATGAACACTGAAGCTTTCTTT. Its translation: CSGRPGTGMNTEAFF.

V usage is TRBV6-5 and J usage is TRBJ2-7; 9 positions match TRBD1. This CDR3 comprises 13 residues. The germline V gene encodes CDR1 MNHEY and CDR2 SVGAGI. The trim removed 10 bases at V and 6 bases at J, leaving 10 bases unmatched. The CDR3 sequence: CATRTGASPEQYF. The CDR3 DNA reads TGTGCCACCCGGACAGGGGCCAGCCCCGAGCAGTACTTC.

This chain joins TRBV5-4 and TRBJ1-2; the match to TRBD1 covers 8 bases. Looked up from germline, CDR1 is SGHNT and CDR2 is YYREEE (reference sequence). Trimming at V came to 6 bases and at J to 1 base, leaving 5 bases not matched to a gene. The CDR3 is made up of 14 amino acids. The CDR3: CASIRQGINYGYTF. CDR3 nucleotides: TGTGCCAGCATTCGACAGGGGATTAACTATGGCTACACCTTC.

The rearrangement uses TRBV10-1 and TRBJ2-1, with 13 bases lining up with TRBD2. CDR1 and CDR2 (germline): WNHNN, SYGVQD (reference sequence). V shed 6 bases, J shed 9 bases, and the junction held 11 bases outside the gene matches. The CDR3 is 16 residues long. CDR3 in DNA: TGCGCCAGCAGCGATTTTGGACTAGCGGGAGTCCCTGAGCAGTTCTTC. It encodes CASSDFGLAGVPEQFF.

The chain recombines TRBV7-8 with TRBJ2-7; D gene ambiguous. From germline, CDR1 is SGHVS and CDR2 FQNEAQ. The ends were cut back, 1 base at V and 2 bases at J, with 6 bases in the middle. This CDR3 contains 13 residues. The CDR3 is CASSLVPAYEQYF. As DNA, the CDR3 is TGTGCCAGCAGCTTAGTCCCGGCCTACGAGCAGTACTTC. Looking up the rest from reference TRBV7-8 and TRBJ2-7 gives the full variable domain: GAGVSQSPRYKVAKRGQDVALRCDPISGHVSLFWYQQALGQGPEFLTYFQNEAQLDKSGLPSDRFFAERPEGSVSTLKIQRTQQEDSAVYLCASSLVPAYEQYFGPGTRLTVT.

The chain employs TRBV19 and TRBJ1-1; TRBD1 agrees at 9 bases. The germline V gene has CDR1 LNHDA and CDR2 SQIVND (reference sequence). The CDR3 covers 17 residues. V lost 6 bases to trimming and J lost 0 bases; unmatched junction nucleotides: 11. CDR3 sequence: CASRVGPGQGVNTEAFF. CDR3 coding DNA: TGTGCCAGTAGGGTGGGGCCGGGACAGGGTGTGAACACTGAAGCTTTCTTT. The full variable domain, in which reference TRBV19 and TRBJ1-1 provide the parts outside the CDR3, is DGGITQSPKYLFRKEGQNVTLSCEQNLNHDAMYWYRQDPGQGLRLIYYSQIVNDFQKGDIAEGYSVSREKKESFPLTVTSAQKNPTAFYLCASRVGPGQGVNTEAFFGQGTRLTVV.

This chain links TRBV27 with TRBJ2-2; 10 positions match TRBD1. The CDR3 loop spans 14 amino acids. Losses at the gene ends were 8 bases for V and 5 bases for J; bases not matched to a gene: 5. Germline V gene lookup returns CDR1 MNHEY and CDR2 SMNVEV (reference sequence). CDR3 coding DNA: TGTGCCAGCTTGGGACAGGGGTTGACCGGGGAGCTGTTTTTT. Its protein product is CASLGQGLTGELFF.